Following are 24 T cell receptor beta chains from one sample sequenced in a study of Ad26.COV2.S vaccination and SARS-CoV-2 variants. Measured with immunoSEQ multiplex PCR; TCRdb has only the in-frame clones, and not every one. Altogether roughly 350,000 clones are present, approximately 86% being singletons, with the ten largest covering about 11%. Treatment in this sample: about 20 received Ad26.COV2.S at low or high dose, single or two shots; 5 received placebo; per-sample allocation not given. Samples analyzed were those drawn on day 63 after the first vaccine or placebo injection. The specimen was peripheral blood, collected in a trial of Ad26.COV2.S vaccine versus placebo. These receptors all come from a person between 18 and 59 years old who received the Ad26.COV2.S COVID-19 vaccine or a placebo.

This clone was picked up a small number of times. The V and J genes are TRBV19 and TRBJ1-1; D uncertain. CDR3 length: 15 residues. V lost 5 bases, J lost 4 bases, and 17 bases lay in between. Germline V CDR1 and CDR2: LNHDA, SQIVND (reference sequence). The CDR3 here is CASSPGMRSGTEAFF. In nucleotides, the CDR3 is TGTGCCAGTAGTCCGGGGATGCGGAGCGGCACTGAAGCTTTCTTT.

The chain has TRBV5-1 and TRBJ2-5, with D perhaps TRBD1 (6 bases). This CDR3 comprises 15 residues. Germline V lookup: CDR1 SGHRS, CDR2 YFSETQ. Trimming removed 1 base from V and 4 bases from J, with 14 bases in between. As DNA, the CDR3 is TGCGCCAGCAGCTTGCGGCAGGGGAATCGAGAGACCCAGTACTTC. This codes for CASSLRQGNRETQYF.

J is TRBJ2-2 and V is TRBV7-3; TRBD2 agrees at 7 bases. The germline CDR1 and CDR2 sequences are SGHTA and FQGTGA. V shed 8 bases and J 0 bases; nucleotides not matched to a gene: 6. The CDR3 length is 15 residues. The CDR3 sequence: CASGPGLSNTGELFF. In nucleotides, the CDR3 is TGTGCCAGCGGCCCGGGACTATCGAACACCGGGGAGCTGTTTTTT.

The J gene is TRBJ1-2, the V gene TRBV28, with 7 bases matching TRBD1. CDR1 and CDR2 from the germline V gene are MDHEN and SYDVKM. CDR3 length equals 15 residues. The CDR3 loop reads CAILPPTTGSYGYTF. The CDR3 nucleotides are TGTGCGATCCTGCCCCCTACGACAGGGAGCTATGGCTACACCTTC.

The rearrangement uses TRBV19 and TRBJ1-1; the D gene is possibly TRBD1 (6 bases). With 0 bases removed from V and 3 bases from J, the gap between germline ends came to 20 bases. The CDR3 has 18 residues. Germline V gene sequence: CDR1 LNHDA, CDR2 SQIVND (reference sequence). As DNA, the CDR3 is TGTGCCAGTAGTATAGATATAGTTGGCGAGAGACAGGACACTGAAGCTTTCTTT. This gives the protein CASSIDIVGERQDTEAFF.

The rearrangement joins TRBV19 to TRBJ2-3; D remains ambiguous. The CDR3 loop spans 12 amino acids. Between the trimmed V and J ends, which lost 7 bases and 6 bases, there was a span of 11 bases. Germline lookup yields CDR1 LNHDA and CDR2 SQIVND (reference sequence). The CDR3 region has the DNA TGTGCCAGTATTGCGGTCCACGATACGCAGTATTTT. As protein: CASIAVHDTQYF.

The chain links TRBV5-1 to TRBJ1-1; weak D call: TRBD1 (6 bases). In germline, CDR1 is SGHRS, CDR2 YFSETQ. The CDR3 runs to 14 residues. The germline V and J ends were trimmed by 4 bases and 6 bases, with 16 bases remaining between them. In DNA, the CDR3 is TGCGCCAGCAGCCCTGGCTTGGGGACACCTGAAGCTTTCTTT. This codes for CASSPGLGTPEAFF.

This chain links TRBV4-1 with TRBJ2-2, with D unresolved. The CDR3 is 15 amino acids. Deletions cut 1 base from V and 3 bases from J, with 9 bases between. Germline values: CDR1 MGHRA, CDR2 YSYEKL. The CDR3 is CASSQGSRDTGELFF. CDR3 bases: TGCGCCAGCAGCCAAGGTTCCCGGGACACCGGGGAGCTGTTTTTT.

J is TRBJ2-1 and V is TRBV7-6, with D perhaps matching TRBD1 (5 bases). Germline lookup yields CDR1 SGHVS and CDR2 FNYEAQ. The V end lost 3 bases, the J end lost 9 bases, and 9 bases lay between the germline ends. The CDR3 runs 12 residues. CDR3 loop: CASSFRGGEQFF. The CDR3, as DNA: TGTGCCAGCAGCTTTAGGGGTGGTGAGCAGTTCTTC.

The genes are TRBV12-5 and TRBJ1-3, with D hard to call. V lost 3 bases, J lost 1 base, and 19 bases lay in between. This CDR3 region has 18 residues. Germline V lookup: CDR1 LGHNT, CDR2 FRNRAP. The CDR3 DNA follows: TGTGCTAGTGGTTTCCCTCCCAAGGTGTTTTCTTCTGGAAACACCATATATTTT. Its translation: CASGFPPKVFSSGNTIYF. Supplemented by reference TRBV12-5 and TRBJ1-3, the full variable domain reads DARVTQTPRHKVTEMGQEVTMRCQPILGHNTVFWYRQTMMQGLELLAYFRNRAPLDDSGMPKDRFSAEMPDATLATLKIQPSEPRDSAVYFCASGFPPKVFSSGNTIYFGEGSWLTVV.

This chain links TRBV27 with TRBJ1-1; possibly TRBD1 for D (5 bases). The ends were cut back, 2 bases at V and 4 bases at J, with 14 bases in the middle. Germline V gives CDR1 MNHEY, CDR2 SMNVEV (reference sequence). The CDR3 extends over 15 amino acids. CDR3 bases: TGTGCCAGCAGTTTAGTGGGGGTTCGGGTCACTGAAGCTTTCTTT. Translation gives CASSLVGVRVTEAFF.

This clone was seen a handful of times. V gene TRBV6-2 or TRBV6-3 combines with J gene TRBJ2-1; a weak D match, TRBD1 (6 bases). From germline, CDR1 is MNHEY and CDR2 SVGEGT. The CDR3 has 15 residues. Trimming shortened V by 0 bases and J by 9 bases, and 15 bases separated the two germline ends. The DNA of the CDR3 is TGTGCCAGCAGTTACTCGCAGGGGTGGATCGGTGAGCAGTTCTTC. Its translation: CASSYSQGWIGEQFF.

V is TRBV4-3 and J is TRBJ2-7, with 8 bases aligning to TRBD1. The CDR3 covers 15 residues. V was pared by 0 bases and J by 2 bases, with 3 bases of the junction left unmatched. Germline V gives CDR1 LGHNA, CDR2 YSLEER. This CDR3 is CASSQESQGAYEQYF. In DNA, the CDR3 is TGCGCCAGCAGCCAAGAGTCACAGGGGGCCTACGAGCAGTACTTC.

The gene calls are TRBV28 and TRBJ2-5; 11 bases line up with TRBD1. After removal of 4 bases from V and 4 bases from J, the junction contained 8 bases not matched to a gene. This CDR3 region has 16 residues. The germline V gene has CDR1 MDHEN and CDR2 SYDVKM. In DNA form, the CDR3 reads TGTGCCAGCAGTTACCCGGGACAGGGGGGAGGAGAGACCCAGTACTTC. This sequence encodes CASSYPGQGGGETQYF.

The chain uses TRBV11-2 and TRBJ2-7; D not certain. V was shortened by 0 bases and J by 0 bases, with 9 bases between the two germline ends. The germline V gene encodes CDR1 SGHAT and CDR2 FQNNGV. This CDR3 has 15 amino acids. CDR3: CASSLEVPSSYEQYF. The CDR3, as DNA: TGTGCCAGCAGCTTAGAGGTCCCGAGCTCCTACGAGCAGTACTTC.

This chain joins TRBV29-1 and TRBJ2-7; TRBD1 agrees at 8 bases. CDR1 is SQVTM, CDR2 ANQGSEA, per germline. V shed 7 bases, J shed 5 bases, and the junction held 7 bases outside the gene matches. The CDR3 runs to 12 residues. Here the CDR3 reads CSGMGQVNEQYF. The CDR3 DNA follows: TGCAGCGGGATGGGACAGGTTAACGAGCAGTACTTC.

The V gene is TRBV7-2, the J gene TRBJ2-5; 10 positions match TRBD2. Germline values: CDR1 SGHTA, CDR2 FQGNSA. The CDR3 is 18 residues long. V dropped 3 bases and J dropped 4; count of bases not matched to a gene: 14. CDR3 amino acids: CASSLGGASGSLGETQYF. The CDR3 nucleotides read TGTGCCAGCAGCTTGGGAGGGGCTAGCGGGAGTTTAGGAGAGACCCAGTACTTC.

The CDR3 nucleotides read TGTGCCAGCAGCGGGGGACTGCCCCAAGAGACCCAGTACTTC. Its translation: CASSGGLPQETQYF. The chain employs TRBV9 and TRBJ2-5, with a tentative D call TRBD2 (6 bases). This CDR3 spans 14 amino acids. V gave up 3 bases and J gave up 1 base, with 10 bases separating them. CDR1 and CDR2 (germline): SGDLS, YYNGEE.

This clone has just a few counts. This chain uses TRBV27 with TRBJ1-1; D gene unclear. V dropped 6 bases and J dropped 0 bases, with 11 bases sitting between them. Germline assignment: CDR1 MNHEY and CDR2 SMNVEV (reference sequence). There are 14 residues in the CDR3. CDR3 sequence reads: CASRNLEVNTEAFF. The CDR3 coding sequence is TGTGCCAGCAGAAACTTAGAAGTGAACACTGAAGCTTTCTTT.

The chain carries TRBV5-1 and TRBJ2-1; D remains unclear. This CDR3 has 13 amino acids. Germline CDR1 SGHRS, CDR2 YFSETQ. V lost 0 bases, J lost 10 bases, and 11 bases lay in between. The chain's CDR3 is CASSLDTLREQFF. The DNA of the CDR3 is TGCGCCAGCAGCTTGGACACGTTACGAGAGCAGTTCTTC. Filled out from reference TRBV5-1 and TRBJ2-1, the complete variable domain reads KAGVTQTPRYLIKTRGQQVTLSCSPISGHRSVSWYQQTPGQGLQFLFEYFSETQRNKGNFPGRFSGRQFSNSRSEMNVSTLELGDSALYLCASSLDTLREQFFGPGTRLTVL.

This clone showed up just once. The J gene is TRBJ1-6, the V gene TRBV6-2 or TRBV6-3; D gene unclear. Germline-derived CDR1 and CDR2 are MNHEY and SVGEGT. The CDR3 runs to 15 residues. Trimming took off 8 bases at V and 5 bases at J, with 16 bases between the two ends. The DNA for the CDR3 is TGTGCCAGCCGCCCCCTACAGAGAAATAATTCACCCCTCCACTTT. This translates into CASRPLQRNNSPLHF.

The chain employs TRBV14 and TRBJ2-5; 7 bases align to TRBD2. The germline V gene encodes CDR1 SGHDN and CDR2 FVKESK. V trimming: 4 bases; J trimming: 1 base; junction bases outside the gene matches: 9. CDR3 length: 16 residues. The CDR3 reads CASSLRAGNFQETQYF. CDR3 nucleotide sequence: TGTGCCAGCAGCCTTCGAGCGGGAAACTTCCAAGAGACCCAGTACTTC.

The chain links TRBV27 to TRBJ1-4; D is uncertain. Germline V lookup: CDR1 MNHEY, CDR2 SMNVEV (reference sequence). V lost 7 bases, J lost 2 bases, and 17 bases lay in between. This CDR3 has 16 residues. DNA for the CDR3: TGTGCCAGCACCACGATCAAGGGAGGCACTAATGAAAAACTGTTTTTT. This codes for CASTTIKGGTNEKLFF.

A note on this clone: An end of the junction does not agree with germline; a read error may underlie this. This sequence joins TRBV9 and TRBJ2-5; 13 nucleotides align to TRBD2. Per germline, CDR1 SGDLS and CDR2 YYNGEE. This CDR3 is built from 18 residues. In DNA form, the CDR3 reads TGTGCCAGCAGCGTAGTTGCTGTACGGGGGACTAGCGGGATCGGGCCCCACTTC. It yields the protein CASSVVAVRGTSGIGPHF.